The 14 T cell receptor beta chains presented below share a single source sample, sequenced in a study of shared T cell receptors in the human thymus. TCRdb's copy holds only in-frame clones and misses some; the assay was immunoSEQ multiplex PCR. Of approximately 730,000 clones in the sample, approximately 85% were seen once. These same records also appear under a second study, on human thymus T cells.

Specimen: thymocytes. The receptors come from a girl less than two years old with a congenital heart defect.

A remark on this clone: One end of the junction varies from germline; a read error may be responsible. This sequence joins TRBV6-5 and TRBJ2-5; possible D gene TRBD2, 7 bases. The CDR3 contains 12 residues. Germline values: CDR1 MNHEY, CDR2 SVGAGI. CDR3 DNA: TGTGCCAGCAGTCCCCGGGGGGCCCCCCAAGACTTC. Translated: CASSPRGAPQDF.

V gene TRBV5-8 combines with J gene TRBJ1-1; TRBD1 might be the D (6 bases). CDR1 is SGHTS and CDR2 is YDEGEE in the germline V gene. Trimming removed 3 bases at V and 7 bases at J, with 22 bases between. CDR3 size: 16 residues. The CDR3 here is CASSWEGQRIFREAFF. Here the CDR3 DNA reads TGTGCCAGCAGCTGGGAGGGACAAAGAATCTTTCGTGAAGCTTTCTTT.

V usage is TRBV5-1 and J usage is TRBJ2-1; 8 bases are a match to TRBD2. The CDR3 spans 15 residues. After removal of 7 bases from V and 2 bases from J, the junction contained 8 bases not matched to a gene. The germline gives CDR1 SGHRS, CDR2 YFSETQ. The CDR3 protein is CASLTGTSPYNEQFF. The CDR3 region has the DNA TGCGCCAGCCTCACCGGGACTAGTCCCTACAATGAGCAGTTCTTC.

The chain employs TRBV5-1 and TRBJ2-3; 8 positions match TRBD2. The CDR3 is made up of 17 amino acids. Germline loops: CDR1 SGHRS, CDR2 YFSETQ. V gave up 4 bases and J gave up 2 bases; unmatched junction bases: 12. As DNA, the CDR3 is TGCGCCAGCAGCAACAAAGGAGCGGGGGCAAACACAGATACGCAGTATTTT. This gives the protein CASSNKGAGANTDTQYF. The entire variable domain, with the rest obtained from reference TRBV5-1 and TRBJ2-3, is as follows: KAGVTQTPRYLIKTRGQQVTLSCSPISGHRSVSWYQQTPGQGLQFLFEYFSETQRNKGNFPGRFSGRQFSNSRSEMNVSTLELGDSALYLCASSNKGAGANTDTQYFGPGTRLTVL.

This clone has more than one count but fewer than ten. V is TRBV28 and J is TRBJ1-1, with D possibly matching TRBD1 (6 bases). Germline CDR1 is MDHEN and CDR2 is SYDVKM. The CDR3 has 13 amino acids. The germline V and J ends were trimmed by 5 bases and 10 bases, with 17 bases remaining between them. The CDR3 protein is CASSQAPTTGAFF. The CDR3, as DNA: TGTGCCAGCAGTCAAGCACCCACGACAGGAGCTTTCTTT.

The chain has TRBV7-3 and TRBJ1-2; 7 positions agree with TRBD1. CDR1 is SGHTA and CDR2 is FQGTGA in the germline V gene. The junction had 3 bases not matched to a gene; V was cut back by 5 bases and J by 3 bases. The CDR3 runs 13 residues. This chain's CDR3 is CASSLQGYYGYTF. CDR3 nucleotides: TGTGCCAGCAGCCTACAGGGGTACTATGGCTACACCTTC.

The chain carries TRBV4-1 and TRBJ2-7; 10 bases align to TRBD1. V lost 1 base, J lost 5 bases, and 8 bases stayed unmatched. Germline CDR1 MGHRA, CDR2 YSYEKL. The CDR3 totals 16 residues. CDR3 nucleotide sequence: TGCGCCAGCAGCCAAGCTCGGGACAGGGGTCCCCACGAGCAGTACTTC. Encoded protein: CASSQARDRGPHEQYF.

The chain is built from TRBV9 and TRBJ2-7; the match to TRBD1 covers 8 bases. With 0 bases clipped from V and 2 bases from J, the junction kept 1 base outside the gene matches. The CDR3 is made up of 14 amino acids. Germline loops: CDR1 SGDLS, CDR2 YYNGEE. The DNA for the CDR3 is TGTGCCAGCAGCGTAGGGACAGGGCCCTACGAGCAGTACTTC. Translated: CASSVGTGPYEQYF.

This rearrangement joins TRBV4-3 to TRBJ2-2; the match to TRBD1 covers 8 bases. Germline-derived CDR1 and CDR2 are LGHNA and YSLEER. CDR3 length equals 17 residues. With V trimmed by 2 bases and J by 3 bases, 8 bases remained unmatched. The CDR3 loop reads CASSQHLRGQDTGELFF. The CDR3 DNA follows: TGCGCCAGCAGCCAACACCTCAGGGGGCAGGACACCGGGGAGCTGTTTTTT.

The genes are TRBV4-3 and TRBJ1-2; D might be TRBD1 (5 bases). The CDR3 totals 17 residues. V was trimmed by 7 bases and J by 5 bases, leaving 26 bases between them. CDR1 and CDR2 from the germline V gene are LGHNA and YSLEER. The CDR3 protein is CASTRTRGGRLQYGYTF. CDR3 nucleotides: TGCGCCAGCACCCGGACCCGGGGGGGAAGGTTGCAGTATGGCTACACCTTC.

The chain carries TRBV25-1 and TRBJ1-4; D gene uncertain. The CDR3 covers 11 residues. Looked up from germline, CDR1 is MGHDK and CDR2 is SYGVNS. Trimming shortened V by 9 bases and J by 4 bases, and 6 bases separated the two germline ends. CDR3 sequence (DNA): TGTGCCAGTAACTATAATGAAAAACTGTTTTTT. It yields the protein CASNYNEKLFF.

The chain has TRBV19 and TRBJ2-7; 9 nucleotides agree with TRBD1. Germline V gene sequence: CDR1 LNHDA, CDR2 SQIVND (reference sequence). The CDR3 is 15 residues long. V shed 3 bases, J shed 4 bases, and the junction held 7 bases outside the gene matches. The CDR3 nucleotides are TGTGCCAGTAGTATGTGGGACAGGGCAGGGTACGAGCAGTACTTC. Encoded protein: CASSMWDRAGYEQYF. Together with reference TRBV19 and TRBJ2-7, the CDR3 gives the full variable domain: DGGITQSPKYLFRKEGQNVTLSCEQNLNHDAMYWYRQDPGQGLRLIYYSQIVNDFQKGDIAEGYSVSREKKESFPLTVTSAQKNPTAFYLCASSMWDRAGYEQYFGPGTRLTVT.

The CDR3 DNA reads TGTGCCAGCAGCTTAGGGGGGCTTACTGAAGCTTTCTTT. The encoded protein is CASSLGGLTEAFF. The chain is built from TRBV11-1 and TRBJ1-1; maybe TRBD1 (6 bases). The CDR3 is 13 residues long. Germline loops: CDR1 SGHAT, CDR2 FQDESV (reference sequence). With 1 base removed from V and 5 bases from J, the gap between germline ends came to 8 bases.

The chain is built from TRBV30 and TRBJ1-6, with TRBD1 matching over 9 bases. CDR3 length equals 15 residues. The V gene end was trimmed by 3 bases and the J gene end by 8 bases; junction bases not matched to a gene: 8. Germline CDR1 and CDR2: GTSNPN and SVGIG (reference sequence). CDR3 bases: TGTGCCTGGAGCCCGGGACAGGGTCCTTATTCACCCCTCCACTTT. This translates into CAWSPGQGPYSPLHF.